This T cell receptor (beta chain) originates from a study of cytomegalovirus exposure and HLA in healthy donors (dated by TCRdb to about 2017). Some background on the complete study: According to an earlier analysis of 587 of the donors, about 190 million T cells yielded approximately 120 million unique TCR beta sequences and more than 250 Gb of sequence data. An early release that covered some 640 HLA-typed donors contained approximately 300 gigabases of sequencing data and tens of millions of unique TCR sequences. Of the roughly 400 genotyped donors, roughly 76% were placed in the genetic ancestry cluster associated with self-reported Caucasian donors. The study was designed to test whether signatures of past pathogen exposure could be identified by cataloging public T cell receptors. Using immunosequencing, the study profiled T cell repertoires from about 620 subjects and related those repertoires to cytomegalovirus serostatus. Along with the roughly 710-subject first cohort, a separate validation cohort of 120 different subjects was used. The study combined high-throughput TCR immunosequencing, statistical association of individual TCRs with disease status, and machine learning to predict cytomegalovirus infection status. A later analysis re-analyzed previously published TCR beta repertoires from roughly 600 donors and added high-resolution HLA genotyping to study TCR occurrence patterns. Rather than using new phenotypic data, the later analysis identified candidate immune exposures from TCR beta sequences and from how often those sequences occurred across donors. To decide whether each TCR beta V gene segment behaved as functional or pseudogenic, an earlier analysis of fewer than 750 of the donors relied on high-throughput TCR beta sequencing. Donor age, sex, ethnicity and CMV serostatus were compiled together with the repertoire data. A later genetic analysis took genome-wide SNP genotypes for about 55% of the roughly 670 donors and used that subset as a discovery cohort. All discovery cohort repertoires had been generated on a single sequencing platform. HLA typing covered class I and class II loci at four-digit resolution. Typing coverage varied by locus: about 620-640 donors for A, B, C, DRB1 and DQB1; 500 to 550 for DQA1; more than 600 for DPA1; approximately 450 for DPB1. Several DR-DQ haplotypes were treated as single units for association and clustering because of strong linkage in the cohort. Among roughly 400 genotyped donors of the cohort, an average of approximately 230,000 unique TCR beta nucleotide sequences were sequenced per donor, around a sixth of them non-productive. Results the study describes overall, beyond this receptor: According to a later genetic analysis, donors in an Asian-associated ancestry cluster had fewer N-insertions in productive TCRs than the roughly 670-donor mean. Only TCR beta chains were sequenced in this cohort, and the absence of alpha or paired-chain data limited detectable features. A later analysis found that most CMV-associated TCR beta chains appeared HLA-restricted, with HLA associations seemingly driven largely by CMV exposure. According to a later analysis, parvovirus B19, influenza, CMV and Epstein-Barr virus appeared linked to several top co-occurrence clusters. The study listed 150 to 200 TCR beta chains as associated with cytomegalovirus. Three of the identified cytomegalovirus-associated TCR beta chains were confirmed in vitro to be specific for cytomegalovirus antigens. The classifier was reported to diagnose cytomegalovirus status with high specificity and sensitivity in both the original and validation cohorts. Because HLA typing was missing for some donors at each locus, association tests included only the typed subset. The presence/absence analyses assumed that sequencing depth was roughly uniform across donors, and that assumption may not be true. When HLA alleles, especially DR and DQ, strongly co-occurred, attributing TCR associations to individual alleles was difficult. Broadly in line with IMGT annotations, most TCR beta V segments showed up in productive rearrangements about 90% or about 30% of the time in an earlier analysis of about 500 of the donors. Across donors, most TCR sequences were observed very rarely, whereas some public TCRs were present in many individuals. For the cohort, immune exposure information was limited to CMV serostatus. A later analysis found that HLA-associated TCR beta chains were more clonally expanded and had lower generation probabilities than equally common non-associated chains. The earlier analysis of around 600 of the donors excluded roughly 17 rarely observed V segments, including chromosome 9 orphons, because counts were too low. Linkage disequilibrium might explain the correlated functional status among segregating V segments, but an unknown experimental factor could not be excluded. A later analysis associated approximately 17,000 TCR beta sequences with specific HLA alleles at a false discovery rate of 0.05. In a later genetic analysis, a missense DCLRE1C variant was associated with V-gene and J-gene trimming of TCR beta chains, and the association was replicated in an independent cohort. The sequencing pipeline was judged likely to have produced a cluster of highly shared sequence variants as a technical artifact. A further reported finding was that TCR beta sequences accurately predicted the HLA-A and HLA-B alleles for most subjects in the first cohort. Because the 87-base-pair reads could not distinguish some IMGT-functional V segments, including TRBV6-2 and TRBV6-3, those segments were excluded. According to the authors, the approach could potentially be generalized to other disease states and immunological phenotypes. In a later analysis, TCR association rates were found to vary across HLA loci, with the most associated TCRs seen for DRB1 alleles and the fewest for HLA-C alleles.

The receptor library was made with the immunoSEQ multiplex PCR assay. The multiplex PCR relied on a mix of 60 forward primers for TCR Vbeta segments and 13 reverse primers for TCR Jbeta segments. The CDR3 region of rearranged TCR beta genes was amplified from genomic DNA with a multiplex PCR assay. The Illumina HiSeq System was used to sequence the amplified TCR beta libraries as 87-base-pair reads. The study's own analysis went as follows. In a later analysis, 80 million or so unique TCR beta chains were counted across the 500 to 850 repertoires, and around 10 million of these chains were shared by at least two donors. Raw reads were error-corrected and collapsed into unique sequences by a nearest-neighbor algorithm in which closely related sequences were merged to remove PCR and sequencing errors. CDR3 sequences were aligned to IMGT reference sequences to assign V, D and J gene segments. Each retained sequence needed at least a six-nucleotide match to both a V gene segment and a J gene segment. A rearrangement was called productive if the CDR3 had no stop codons and remained in frame with V and J, and every other rearrangement was called non-productive. CDR3 was defined according to IMGT convention as the region running from the second conserved V-encoded cysteine to the conserved J-encoded phenylalanine. The earlier analysis of 500 to 650 of the donors excluded any sequence lacking an unambiguous match to a single V gene segment. An earlier analysis of about 600 of the donors called V segments functional above 56.7% productive rearrangements and segregating when the between-donor standard deviation exceeded 5%. A statistical classification framework was built for diagnosing cytomegalovirus status from the catalog of TCR beta chain sequences. In a later analysis, TCR nucleotide sequences were compared against IMGT/GENE-DB human TR gene sequences so that V and J genes could be assigned. Using the TCRdist pipeline, a later analysis assigned CDR3 sequences along with most-parsimonious VDJ recombination scenarios. A later analysis defined each TCR beta chain by its CDR3 amino acid sequence plus V-gene family, and excluded reads lacking a unique V-gene family. As a way to deal with suspected cross-contamination and a sequencing artifact, a later analysis dropped under 600 nucleotide sequences that were highly shared and had low generation probability. For each public chain, a later analysis derived a clonal expansion index from normalized ranks of inferred template counts within each repertoire. In a later analysis, generation probabilities were computed with a VDJ recombination model fitted to out-of-frame rearrangements, and the resulting probabilities were checked against IGoR. In a later analysis, TCR-TCR, TCR-HLA and TCR-CMV co-occurrence was scored with hypergeometric tests, and a repertoire-size bias correction was applied to TCR pairs. In a later analysis, false discovery rates were estimated by permuting HLA or CMV assignments 20 times. In a later analysis, co-occurring TCRs were grouped with DBSCAN, and TCRdist sequence similarity was added when clustering was performed within HLA-allele-positive subsets. Repertoires with fewer than 30,000 or more than 120,000 public chains, plus five repertoires with anomalous nucleotide sharing, were excluded from co-occurrence clustering. TCRdb mirrors the immuneACCESS table, restricted to in-frame sequences. Some clones are absent from its copies; in checked studies, under half trace to an unresolved V gene, and the reason for the others is unknown. V and J calls and clone size are given by that table; D and trimming were obtained from the DNA. Present in this sample are about 140,000 clones, roughly 82% of which were seen just once. Roughly 3.2% of the sample rests with the top ten.

The cohort was made up of 500 to 800 healthy bone marrow donors. At the time of sampling, every cohort member was nominally healthy, though immune exposures that went unrecorded were likely present. The donor tested CMV seropositive, placing the donor among the 310 or so seropositive members of the cohort. A peripheral blood sample was provided by each donor, and peripheral blood mononuclear cells were used for TCR beta sequencing. Genomic DNA extraction from the blood cell samples was performed with the Qiagen DNeasy Blood Extraction Kit. Counted from cysteine to phenylalanine, this CDR3 has 14 amino acids. Only the CDR3 part of the read is kept: 42 bases, read in frame from the first base. CDR1 and CDR2, per the germline V gene, are SQVTM and ANQGSEA. The V end loses 2 bases and the J end loses 0 bases, and a stretch of 11 bases separates them. A note on this clone: What this receptor recognizes is not known. Base qualities are not provided; no much larger clone lies one nucleotide away.

Source material: PBMCs. The clonotype was recovered from a man younger than 35 in good health and CMV-seropositive. The V and J segments used are TRBV29-1 and TRBJ2-7; the D gene is possibly TRBD1, with 6 bases matching. Here is the DNA: TGCAGCGTTGAATTGCAGGACAGCTCCTACGAGCAGTACTTC. The resulting protein is CSVELQDSSYEQYF.